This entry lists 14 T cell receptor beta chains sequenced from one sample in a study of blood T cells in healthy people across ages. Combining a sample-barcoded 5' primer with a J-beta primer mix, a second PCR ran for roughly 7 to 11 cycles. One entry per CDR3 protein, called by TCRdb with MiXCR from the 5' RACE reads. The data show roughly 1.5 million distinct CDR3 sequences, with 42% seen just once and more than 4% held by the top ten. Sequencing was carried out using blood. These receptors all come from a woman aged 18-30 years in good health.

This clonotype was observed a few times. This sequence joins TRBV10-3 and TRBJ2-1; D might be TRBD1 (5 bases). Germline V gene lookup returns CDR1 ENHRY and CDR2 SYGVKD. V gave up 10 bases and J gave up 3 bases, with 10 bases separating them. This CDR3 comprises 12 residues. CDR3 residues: CATATVYNEQFF. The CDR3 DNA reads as TGTGCCACCGCGACAGTCTACAATGAGCAGTTCTTC.

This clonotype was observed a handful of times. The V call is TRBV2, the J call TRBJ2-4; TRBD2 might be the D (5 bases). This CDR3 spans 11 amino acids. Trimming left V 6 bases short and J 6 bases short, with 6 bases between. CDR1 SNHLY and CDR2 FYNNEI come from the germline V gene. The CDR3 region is CASRGRNIQYF. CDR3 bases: TGTGCCAGCAGGGGGAGAAACATTCAGTACTTC.

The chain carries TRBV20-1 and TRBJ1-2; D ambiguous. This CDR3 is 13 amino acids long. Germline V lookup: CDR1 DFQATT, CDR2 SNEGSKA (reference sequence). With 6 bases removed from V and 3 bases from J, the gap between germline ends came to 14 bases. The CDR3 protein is CSASPRRDYGYTF. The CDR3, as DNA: TGCAGTGCGAGTCCCAGGAGGGACTATGGCTACACCTTC.

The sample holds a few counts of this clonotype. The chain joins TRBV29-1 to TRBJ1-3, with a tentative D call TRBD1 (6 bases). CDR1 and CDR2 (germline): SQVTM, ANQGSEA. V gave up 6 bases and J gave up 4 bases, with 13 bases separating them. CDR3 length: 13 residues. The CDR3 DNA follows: TGCAGCGTGCGACAGGCGCTCGGAAACACCATATATTTT. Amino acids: CSVRQALGNTIYF.

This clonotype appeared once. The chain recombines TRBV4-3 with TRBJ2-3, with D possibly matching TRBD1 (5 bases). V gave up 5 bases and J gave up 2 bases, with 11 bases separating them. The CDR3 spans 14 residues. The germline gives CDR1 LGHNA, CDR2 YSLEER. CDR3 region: CASSGAFSTDTQYF. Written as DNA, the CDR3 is TGCGCCAGCAGCGGGGCCTTCTCCACAGATACGCAGTATTTT.

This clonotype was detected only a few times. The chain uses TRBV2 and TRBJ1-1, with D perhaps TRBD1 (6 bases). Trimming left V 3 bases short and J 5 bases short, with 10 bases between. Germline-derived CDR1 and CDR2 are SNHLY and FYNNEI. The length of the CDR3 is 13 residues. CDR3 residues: CASSDTGLTEAFF. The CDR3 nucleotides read TGTGCCAGCAGTGACACAGGGTTAACTGAAGCTTTCTTT.

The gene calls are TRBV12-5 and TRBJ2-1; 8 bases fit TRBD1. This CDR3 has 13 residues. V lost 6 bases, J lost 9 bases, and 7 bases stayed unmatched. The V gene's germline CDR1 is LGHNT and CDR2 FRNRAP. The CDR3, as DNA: TGTGCTAGTGGGCCAGACAGGGGAGGTGAGCAGTTCTTC. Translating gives CASGPDRGGEQFF.

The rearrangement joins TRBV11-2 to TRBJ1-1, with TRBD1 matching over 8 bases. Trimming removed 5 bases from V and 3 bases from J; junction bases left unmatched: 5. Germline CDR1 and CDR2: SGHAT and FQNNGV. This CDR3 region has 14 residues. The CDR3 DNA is TGTGCCAGCAGCACAAACAGGGGGTACACTGAAGCTTTCTTT. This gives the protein CASSTNRGYTEAFF.

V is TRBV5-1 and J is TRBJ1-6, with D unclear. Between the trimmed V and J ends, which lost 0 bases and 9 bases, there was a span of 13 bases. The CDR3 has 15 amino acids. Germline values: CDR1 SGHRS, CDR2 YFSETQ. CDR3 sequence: CASSLGTRFGSPLHF. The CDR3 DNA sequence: TGCGCCAGCAGCTTGGGAACGAGATTTGGTTCACCCCTCCACTTT. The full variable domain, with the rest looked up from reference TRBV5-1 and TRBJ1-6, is KAGVTQTPRYLIKTRGQQVTLSCSPISGHRSVSWYQQTPGQGLQFLFEYFSETQRNKGNFPGRFSGRQFSNSRSEMNVSTLELGDSALYLCASSLGTRFGSPLHFGNGTRLTVT.

The CDR3 is CATSDTTGETEAFF. The CDR3 nucleotides are TGTGCCACCAGTGATACTACAGGGGAGACTGAAGCTTTCTTT. The V call is TRBV24-1, the J call TRBJ1-1; 7 bases map to TRBD1. V gave up 3 bases and J gave up 5 bases; unmatched junction bases: 5. In germline, CDR1 is KGHDR, CDR2 SFDVKD. The CDR3 consists of 14 residues.

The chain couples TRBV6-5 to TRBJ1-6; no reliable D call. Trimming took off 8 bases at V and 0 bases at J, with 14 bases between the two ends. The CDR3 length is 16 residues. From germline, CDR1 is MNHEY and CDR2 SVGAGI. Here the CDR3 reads CASRTLRSSYNSPLHF. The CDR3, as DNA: TGTGCCAGCCGGACGCTAAGGAGCTCCTATAATTCACCCCTCCACTTT.

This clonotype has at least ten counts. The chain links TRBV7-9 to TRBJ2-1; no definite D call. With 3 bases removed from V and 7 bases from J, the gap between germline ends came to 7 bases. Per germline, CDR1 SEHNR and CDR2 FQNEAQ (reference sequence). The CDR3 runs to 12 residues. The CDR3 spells CASSLGDNEQFF. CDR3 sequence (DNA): TGTGCCAGCAGCTTGGGTGATAATGAGCAGTTCTTC.

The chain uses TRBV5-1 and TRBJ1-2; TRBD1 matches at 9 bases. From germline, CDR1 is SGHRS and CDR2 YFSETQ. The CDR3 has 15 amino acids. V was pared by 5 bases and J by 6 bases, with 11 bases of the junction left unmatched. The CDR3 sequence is CASRETGTGSHGYTF. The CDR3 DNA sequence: TGCGCCAGCAGGGAAACCGGGACAGGGTCCCATGGCTACACCTTC.

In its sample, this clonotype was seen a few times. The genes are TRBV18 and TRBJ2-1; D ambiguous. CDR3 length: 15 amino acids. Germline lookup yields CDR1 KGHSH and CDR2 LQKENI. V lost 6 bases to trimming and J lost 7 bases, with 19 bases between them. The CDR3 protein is CASSRSGFNSNEQFF. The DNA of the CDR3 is TGTGCCAGCTCCCGATCCGGGTTTAACTCGAATGAGCAGTTCTTC.